This note documents a single TCR beta chain sequence. The sample comes from a study of T cell responses to AZD1222 COVID-19 vaccine. With 2 bases removed from V and 10 bases from J, the gap between germline ends came to 6 bases. The CDR3 covers 11 residues. The germline CDR1 and CDR2 sequences are MNHEY and SVGEGT. Some clones are missing from TCRdb's copy, which holds only in-frame ones; the method was immunoSEQ multiplex PCR. The sample lists about 120,000 clones; roughly nine tenths were seen once. The sequence derives from an adult in good health. The gene calls are TRBV6-2 or TRBV6-3 and TRBJ2-1; perhaps TRBD1 as D (6 bases). The starting material was peripheral blood, obtained on day 0 of AZD1222 vaccination. The CDR3 coding sequence is TGTGCCAGCAGTTACGGACAGGAGCAGTTCTTC. Residues: CASSYGQEQFF.